The rows below give T cell receptor beta chains drawn from one sample of a study of control samples from healthy donors and cancer patients. Method: immunoSEQ multiplex PCR; TCRdb's copy keeps in-frame clones and lacks some. This sample has about 170,000 clones, with around 95% found just once. The source material was blood. These receptors were collected from an older woman in good health. Both conserved end residues are part of each CDR3. The D gene is left open where the match is weak. Size is stated for part of the rows, as once, few or many counts, or as a class when the clone is expanded.

clone size: NA; V gene: TRBV10-3; J gene: TRBJ2-6; D gene: TRBD1; CDR3 DNA: TGTGCCATCAGTGGAGTGACAGGGGGCAGTAACGTCCTGACTTTC; CDR3 protein: CAISGVTGGSNVLTF
clone size: NA; V gene: TRBV14; J gene: TRBJ1-3; D gene: TRBD1; CDR3 DNA: TGTGCCAGTCAACCCGGACAGGGTTCTGGAAACACCATATATTTT; CDR3 protein: CASQPGQGSGNTIYF
clone size: NA; V gene: TRBV7-2; J gene: TRBJ1-1; D gene: TRBD1; CDR3 DNA: TGTGCCAGCAGCTCCGGACAGGAGAGCACTGAAGCTTTCTTT; CDR3 protein: CASSSGQESTEAFF
clone size: NA; V gene: TRBV6-5; J gene: TRBJ1-4; D gene: NA; CDR3 DNA: TGTGCCAGCGCTAACCAGGGTGAAAAACTGTTTTTT; CDR3 protein: CASANQGEKLFF
clone size: NA; V gene: TRBV7-6; J gene: TRBJ2-5; D gene: NA; CDR3 DNA: TGTGCCAGCAGCCCTCCACAGAGAGACGCCGGGGCCCAGTACTTC; CDR3 protein: CASSPPQRDAGAQYF
clone size: NA; V gene: TRBV7-9; J gene: TRBJ1-3; D gene: TRBD1; CDR3 DNA: TGTGCCAGCAGCTCCCTGACAGGGAAGGGAAACACCATATATTTT; CDR3 protein: CASSSLTGKGNTIYF
clone size: once; V gene: TRBV15; J gene: TRBJ1-1; D gene: NA; CDR3 DNA: TGTGCCACCAGCAAAGGAACAGGGAGGACTGAAGCTTTCTTT; CDR3 protein: CATSKGTGRTEAFF
clone size: NA; V gene: TRBV5-4; J gene: TRBJ1-1; D gene: TRBD1; CDR3 DNA: TGTGCCAGCAGCTGGACAGGGGGGATTGAAGCTTTCTTT; CDR3 protein: CASSWTGGIEAFF
clone size: NA; V gene: TRBV18; J gene: TRBJ1-2; D gene: NA; CDR3 DNA: TGTGCCAGCTCACCGAAGACCGCTCCAACTAACTATGGCTACACCTTC; CDR3 protein: CASSPKTAPTNYGYTF
clone size: NA; V gene: TRBV4-3; J gene: TRBJ1-5; D gene: NA; CDR3 DNA: TGCGCCAGCAGCCATGGACCGATCAATCAGCCCCAGCATTTT; CDR3 protein: CASSHGPINQPQHF
clone size: NA; V gene: TRBV19; J gene: TRBJ1-1; D gene: TRBD1; CDR3 DNA: TGTGCCAGTAGCCTTGACAGGGCGACCACTGAAGCTTTCTTT; CDR3 protein: CASSLDRATTEAFF
clone size: NA; V gene: TRBV19; J gene: TRBJ1-6; D gene: NA; CDR3 DNA: TGTGCCAGTAGTCCAACTATGGATTCACCCCTCCACTTT; CDR3 protein: CASSPTMDSPLHF
clone size: NA; V gene: TRBV6-5; J gene: TRBJ2-1; D gene: NA; CDR3 DNA: TGTGCCAGCAGGGACCGACTAGGTTCGGTCAATGAGCAGTTCTTC; CDR3 protein: CASRDRLGSVNEQFF
clone size: NA; V gene: TRBV30; J gene: TRBJ1-5; D gene: TRBD1; CDR3 DNA: TGTGCCTGGGGACAGGGTCGGGATCAGCCCCAGCATTTT; CDR3 protein: CAWGQGRDQPQHF
clone size: NA; V gene: TRBV5-1; J gene: TRBJ2-7; D gene: TRBD2; CDR3 DNA: TGCGCCAGCAAACGGACTCATATAGCGGGGGGCCTGAGCTCCTACGAGCAGTACTTC; CDR3 protein: CASKRTHIAGGLSSYEQYF
clone size: NA; V gene: TRBV7-3; J gene: TRBJ2-5; D gene: TRBD1; CDR3 DNA: TGTGCCAGCAGCTTAAATAGGGGGCTGGACCAAGAGACCCAGTACTTC; CDR3 protein: CASSLNRGLDQETQYF
clone size: NA; V gene: TRBV19; J gene: TRBJ2-3; D gene: TRBD1; CDR3 DNA: TGTGCCAGTAGTATGAGACAGGGGGCGAGCACAGATACGCAGTATTTT; CDR3 protein: CASSMRQGASTDTQYF
clone size: NA; V gene: TRBV4-3; J gene: TRBJ1-2; D gene: NA; CDR3 DNA: TGCGCCAGCAGCCTCAGCGATGGGACACCTAAGAGAGGCTACACCTTC; CDR3 protein: CASSLSDGTPKRGYTF
clone size: NA; V gene: TRBV5-6; J gene: TRBJ2-1; D gene: NA; CDR3 DNA: TGTGCCAGCAGCTTGGATGACAGGCCGAACAATGAGCAGTTCTTC; CDR3 protein: CASSLDDRPNNEQFF
clone size: NA; V gene: TRBV6-2/TRBV6-3; J gene: TRBJ2-3; D gene: TRBD2; CDR3 DNA: TGTGCCAGCAGTCTAGCGGGGGGGCCGGGAGATACGCAGTATTTT; CDR3 protein: CASSLAGGPGDTQYF
clone size: few; V gene: TRBV7-2; J gene: TRBJ2-7; D gene: NA; CDR3 DNA: TGTGCCAGCAGCTTCCGTGACGAGCAGTACTTC; CDR3 protein: CASSFRDEQYF
clone size: once; V gene: TRBV6-2/TRBV6-3; J gene: TRBJ1-2; D gene: NA; CDR3 DNA: TGTGCCAGCAGTTTGAAGCTATTAAACTATGGCTACACCTTC; CDR3 protein: CASSLKLLNYGYTF
clone size: NA; V gene: TRBV19; J gene: TRBJ1-4; D gene: NA; CDR3 DNA: TGTGCCAGTAGCACCGGACTGACGGAAAAACTGTTTTTT; CDR3 protein: CASSTGLTEKLFF
clone size: NA; V gene: TRBV29-1; J gene: TRBJ1-1; D gene: NA; CDR3 DNA: TGCAGCGTTGCCCGAGGGTACACTGAAGCTTTCTTT; CDR3 protein: CSVARGYTEAFF
clone size: NA; V gene: TRBV4-1; J gene: TRBJ1-2; D gene: NA; CDR3 DNA: TGCGCCAGCAGCTCCGTCGCGGGTGGCTACACCTTC; CDR3 protein: CASSSVAGGYTF
clone size: NA; V gene: TRBV2; J gene: TRBJ2-7; D gene: TRBD1; CDR3 DNA: TGTGCCAGCAGTCCTGGGACAGGAGATTACGAGCAGTACTTC; CDR3 protein: CASSPGTGDYEQYF
clone size: NA; V gene: TRBV7-9; J gene: TRBJ2-5; D gene: NA; CDR3 DNA: TGTGCCAGCAGCTTCGCGGCGGAGACCCAGTACTTC; CDR3 protein: CASSFAAETQYF
clone size: NA; V gene: TRBV9; J gene: TRBJ1-6; D gene: TRBD1; CDR3 DNA: TGTGCCAGCAGCCGGGACAGGGATTCACCCCTCCACTTT; CDR3 protein: CASSRDRDSPLHF
clone size: few; V gene: TRBV25-1; J gene: TRBJ1-2; D gene: TRBD1; CDR3 DNA: TGTGCCAGCAGTAACGATCTCCGACTAGACAGGGGCCATGGCTACACCTTC; CDR3 protein: CASSNDLRLDRGHGYTF
clone size: NA; V gene: TRBV6-1; J gene: TRBJ2-3; D gene: NA; CDR3 DNA: TGTGCCAGCAGTGAAGTCACAGATACGCAGTATTTT; CDR3 protein: CASSEVTDTQYF
clone size: NA; V gene: TRBV3-1/TRBV3-2; J gene: TRBJ1-1; D gene: NA; CDR3 DNA: TGTGCCAGCAGCCAGATTAACAGCCTAGCCCCTAGGAACACTGAAGCTTTCTTT; CDR3 protein: CASSQINSLAPRNTEAFF
clone size: few; V gene: TRBV29-1; J gene: TRBJ2-7; D gene: NA; CDR3 DNA: TGCAGCGCTGGAGGTAGCTCCTACGAGCAGTACTTC; CDR3 protein: CSAGGSSYEQYF
clone size: NA; V gene: TRBV4-3; J gene: TRBJ2-7; D gene: TRBD2; CDR3 DNA: TGCGCCAGCAGCCTTACTATGGGGGGGACGTACGAGCAGTACTTC; CDR3 protein: CASSLTMGGTYEQYF
clone size: NA; V gene: TRBV6-2/TRBV6-3; J gene: TRBJ2-1; D gene: NA; CDR3 DNA: TGTGCCAGCAGTTACGGAAGGACAGCTTACAATGAGCAGTTCTTC; CDR3 protein: CASSYGRTAYNEQFF
clone size: NA; V gene: TRBV19; J gene: TRBJ1-5; D gene: NA; CDR3 DNA: TGTGCCAGTAGTCCGAGGGACGGGGAGGCCCAGCATTTT; CDR3 protein: CASSPRDGEAQHF
clone size: NA; V gene: TRBV5-1; J gene: TRBJ1-2; D gene: NA; CDR3 DNA: TGCGCCAGCAGCTTGGGACCAGGGAACTATGGCTACACCTTC; CDR3 protein: CASSLGPGNYGYTF
clone size: few; V gene: TRBV21-1; J gene: TRBJ1-5; D gene: NA; CDR3 DNA: TGTGCCAGCAGCAGCGCGATAGGGTCAGCTCAGCCCCAGCATTTT; CDR3 protein: CASSSAIGSAQPQHF
clone size: NA; V gene: TRBV5-1; J gene: TRBJ1-1; D gene: NA; CDR3 DNA: TGCGCCAGCAGCTTGACTGTCGGGGGTAACACTGAAGCTTTCTTT; CDR3 protein: CASSLTVGGNTEAFF
clone size: once; V gene: TRBV28; J gene: TRBJ1-5; D gene: NA; CDR3 DNA: TGTGCCAGCAGACTCGTGGGGTATAGCAATCAGCCCCAGCATTTT; CDR3 protein: CASRLVGYSNQPQHF
clone size: NA; V gene: TRBV7-9; J gene: TRBJ2-5; D gene: NA; CDR3 DNA: TGTGCCAGCAGCTTAGAACAAGAGACCCAGTACTTC; CDR3 protein: CASSLEQETQYF
clone size: NA; V gene: TRBV2; J gene: TRBJ2-5; D gene: TRBD1; CDR3 DNA: TGTGCCAGCAGACCAGGGGGCGTCGAGACCCAGTACTTC; CDR3 protein: CASRPGGVETQYF